The rows below give T cell receptor beta chains drawn from one sample of a study of Ad26.COV2.S vaccination and SARS-CoV-2 variants. Some clones are missing from TCRdb's copy, which holds only in-frame ones; the method was immunoSEQ multiplex PCR. The sample holds approximately 300,000 clones, roughly 80% seen once. Sequences were derived from peripheral blood, sampled in a trial of Ad26.COV2.S vaccine versus placebo. All receptors come from a person aged 18 to 65 who received the Ad26.COV2.S COVID-19 vaccine or a placebo. Each CDR3 is given with its conserved first and last residue. The D gene is left open where the match is weak. A row's size may be missing; if present it is once, few, many or a size class.

CDR3 length: 13
V gene: TRBV5-1
J gene: TRBJ1-1
D gene: .
clone size: few
CDR3 protein: CASRLPDSSKAFF
CDR3 DNA: TGCGCCAGCAGATTGCCGGACAGTTCTAAAGCTTTCTTT

CDR3 length: 15
V gene: TRBV5-4
J gene: TRBJ2-5
D gene: .
clone size: .
CDR3 protein: CASSFRGALRETQYF
CDR3 DNA: TGTGCCAGCAGCTTCCGCGGGGCCCTCCGGGAGACCCAGTACTTC

CDR3 length: 13
V gene: TRBV12-3/TRBV12-4
J gene: TRBJ2-2
D gene: TRBD2
clone size: .
CDR3 protein: CASNKAGVGELFF
CDR3 DNA: TGTGCCAGCAACAAAGCGGGAGTCGGGGAGCTGTTTTTT

CDR3 length: 14
V gene: TRBV19
J gene: TRBJ1-2
D gene: TRBD1
clone size: .
CDR3 protein: CASSRGQGAFGYTF
CDR3 DNA: TGTGCCAGTAGCCGGGGACAGGGAGCCTTCGGCTACACCTTC

CDR3 length: 16
V gene: TRBV2
J gene: TRBJ2-7
D gene: .
clone size: .
CDR3 protein: CASSKTTQGRAYEQYF
CDR3 DNA: TGTGCCAGTTCGAAAACCACACAGGGTCGGGCCTACGAGCAGTACTTC

CDR3 length: 13
V gene: TRBV7-9
J gene: TRBJ1-1
D gene: TRBD1
clone size: few
CDR3 protein: CASSRGQGDLALF
CDR3 DNA: TGTGCCAGCAGCCGGGGACAGGGGGATTTGGCCCTCTTT

CDR3 length: 13
V gene: TRBV7-9
J gene: TRBJ1-2
D gene: .
clone size: .
CDR3 protein: CASSTRDNYGYTF
CDR3 DNA: TGTGCCAGCAGCACCCGGGACAACTATGGCTACACCTTC

CDR3 length: 11
V gene: TRBV28
J gene: TRBJ2-5
D gene: .
clone size: .
CDR3 protein: CASSLRETQYF
CDR3 DNA: TGTGCCAGCAGTTTACGAGAGACCCAGTACTTC

CDR3 length: 17
V gene: TRBV15
J gene: TRBJ2-3
D gene: .
clone size: .
CDR3 protein: CATRGTRFGGPTDTQYF
CDR3 DNA: TGTGCCACCAGGGGTACCAGGTTTGGAGGTCCTACGGATACGCAGTATTTT

CDR3 length: 15
V gene: TRBV5-1
J gene: TRBJ2-1
D gene: .
clone size: .
CDR3 protein: CASSLWGIRGNEQFF
CDR3 DNA: TGCGCCAGCAGCTTATGGGGCATCAGGGGAAATGAGCAGTTCTTC

CDR3 length: 14
V gene: TRBV5-4
J gene: TRBJ2-5
D gene: TRBD2
clone size: .
CDR3 protein: CASSSLAGAGSQYF
CDR3 DNA: TGTGCCAGCAGCTCACTAGCGGGGGCTGGGTCCCAGTACTTC

CDR3 length: 14
V gene: TRBV27
J gene: TRBJ2-7
D gene: .
clone size: .
CDR3 protein: CASSPGFGAYEQYF
CDR3 DNA: TGTGCCAGCAGTCCTGGGTTCGGGGCCTACGAGCAGTACTTC

CDR3 length: 16
V gene: TRBV2
J gene: TRBJ1-1
D gene: TRBD1
clone size: .
CDR3 protein: CASSEPGQGANTEAFF
CDR3 DNA: TGTGCCAGCAGTGAACCAGGACAGGGGGCGAATACTGAAGCTTTCTTT

CDR3 length: 10
V gene: TRBV6-5
J gene: TRBJ1-5
D gene: .
clone size: few
CDR3 protein: CASSPQPQHF
CDR3 DNA: TGTGCCAGCAGTCCACAGCCCCAGCATTTT

CDR3 length: 13
V gene: TRBV11-2
J gene: TRBJ1-1
D gene: .
clone size: once
CDR3 protein: CASSLGAATEAFF
CDR3 DNA: TGTGCCAGCAGCTTAGGGGCAGCTACTGAAGCTTTCTTT

CDR3 length: 12
V gene: TRBV6-5
J gene: TRBJ1-1
D gene: .
clone size: .
CDR3 protein: CATGGLNTEAFF
CDR3 DNA: TGTGCCACCGGGGGGCTGAACACTGAAGCTTTCTTT

CDR3 length: 17
V gene: TRBV2
J gene: TRBJ2-6
D gene: .
clone size: .
CDR3 protein: CASSLNRVSSGANVLTF
CDR3 DNA: TGTGCCAGCAGTCTTAACCGGGTCAGCTCTGGGGCCAACGTCCTGACTTTC

CDR3 length: 18
V gene: TRBV11-3
J gene: TRBJ1-1
D gene: TRBD1
clone size: .
CDR3 protein: CASSPHGTGASPGREAFF
CDR3 DNA: TGTGCCAGCAGCCCTCATGGGACAGGGGCCTCCCCGGGGAGGGAAGCTTTCTTT

CDR3 length: 16
V gene: TRBV10-3
J gene: TRBJ1-5
D gene: .
clone size: .
CDR3 protein: CAISEFSGVSDQPQHF
CDR3 DNA: TGTGCCATCAGTGAGTTCTCAGGGGTATCGGATCAGCCCCAGCATTTT

CDR3 length: 12
V gene: TRBV2
J gene: TRBJ2-5
D gene: .
clone size: .
CDR3 protein: CASSYSQETQYF
CDR3 DNA: TGTGCCAGCAGTTATTCCCAAGAGACCCAGTACTTC

CDR3 length: 12
V gene: TRBV19
J gene: TRBJ1-5
D gene: .
clone size: .
CDR3 protein: CASRARGQPQHF
CDR3 DNA: TGTGCCAGTAGGGCGAGGGGTCAGCCCCAGCATTTT

CDR3 length: 12
V gene: TRBV4-1
J gene: TRBJ1-3
D gene: .
clone size: .
CDR3 protein: CASSQPGNTIYF
CDR3 DNA: TGCGCCAGCAGCCAACCTGGAAACACCATATATTTT

CDR3 length: 16
V gene: TRBV6-1
J gene: TRBJ1-3
D gene: .
clone size: .
CDR3 protein: CASSVTTGQDGNTIYF
CDR3 DNA: TGTGCCAGCAGTGTTACTACGGGACAAGATGGAAACACCATATATTTT

CDR3 length: 15
V gene: TRBV5-4
J gene: TRBJ1-6
D gene: .
clone size: .
CDR3 protein: CASSAEGSYNSPLHF
CDR3 DNA: TGTGCCAGCAGTGCGGAGGGCTCCTATAATTCACCCCTCCACTTT

CDR3 length: 16
V gene: TRBV6-5
J gene: TRBJ1-1
D gene: .
clone size: .
CDR3 protein: CASSYWKFGGGTEAFF
CDR3 DNA: TGTGCCAGCAGTTACTGGAAGTTCGGTGGGGGCACTGAAGCTTTCTTT

CDR3 length: 11
V gene: TRBV12-3/TRBV12-4
J gene: TRBJ2-7
D gene: .
clone size: few
CDR3 protein: CASSSRSEQYF
CDR3 DNA: TGTGCCAGCAGTTCCAGGAGCGAGCAGTACTTC

CDR3 length: 13
V gene: TRBV29-1
J gene: TRBJ1-1
D gene: TRBD1
clone size: .
CDR3 protein: CSVTQGGHTEAFF
CDR3 DNA: TGCAGCGTTACGCAGGGGGGGCACACTGAAGCTTTCTTT

CDR3 length: 13
V gene: TRBV19
J gene: TRBJ2-3
D gene: .
clone size: few
CDR3 protein: CASSPWITDTQYF
CDR3 DNA: TGTGCCAGTAGTCCATGGATCACAGATACGCAGTATTTT

CDR3 length: 14
V gene: TRBV25-1
J gene: TRBJ1-2
D gene: .
clone size: few
CDR3 protein: CASSGTNYNYGYTF
CDR3 DNA: TGTGCCAGCAGTGGGACCAATTATAACTATGGCTACACCTTC

CDR3 length: 13
V gene: TRBV2
J gene: TRBJ2-1
D gene: .
clone size: many
CDR3 protein: CASRGSPRGEQFF
CDR3 DNA: TGTGCCAGCAGGGGCAGCCCACGTGGTGAGCAGTTCTTC

CDR3 length: 12
V gene: TRBV4-2
J gene: TRBJ2-2
D gene: .
clone size: .
CDR3 protein: CASSPSAGELFF
CDR3 DNA: TGTGCCAGCAGCCCTTCCGCCGGGGAGCTGTTTTTT

CDR3 length: 16
V gene: TRBV11-3
J gene: TRBJ2-7
D gene: .
clone size: .
CDR3 protein: CASSLGGVAGAGEQYF
CDR3 DNA: TGTGCCAGCAGCTTAGGAGGCGTGGCGGGGGCTGGCGAGCAGTACTTC

CDR3 length: 13
V gene: TRBV7-6
J gene: TRBJ2-2
D gene: .
clone size: .
CDR3 protein: CASRREPAGELFF
CDR3 DNA: TGTGCCAGCAGACGAGAACCGGCCGGGGAGCTGTTTTTT

CDR3 length: 19
V gene: TRBV28
J gene: TRBJ2-3
D gene: TRBD2
clone size: .
CDR3 protein: CASSSRNIGLAGSTDTQYF
CDR3 DNA: TGTGCCAGCAGTTCCCGAAATATTGGCCTAGCGGGGTCCACAGATACGCAGTATTTT

CDR3 length: 14
V gene: TRBV19
J gene: TRBJ2-2
D gene: TRBD1
clone size: .
CDR3 protein: CASSGTVNTGELFF
CDR3 DNA: TGTGCCAGTTCCGGGACAGTGAACACCGGGGAGCTGTTTTTT

CDR3 length: 13
V gene: TRBV11-3
J gene: TRBJ2-5
D gene: .
clone size: .
CDR3 protein: CASSLPNQETQYF
CDR3 DNA: TGTGCCAGCAGCTTACCGAATCAGGAGACCCAGTACTTC

CDR3 length: 15
V gene: TRBV5-6
J gene: TRBJ2-5
D gene: .
clone size: .
CDR3 protein: CASSSMEGSAQTQYF
CDR3 DNA: TGTGCCAGCAGCTCCATGGAGGGGTCTGCGCAGACCCAGTACTTC

CDR3 length: 14
V gene: TRBV6-2/TRBV6-3
J gene: TRBJ1-5
D gene: .
clone size: .
CDR3 protein: CASSFVGANQPQHF
CDR3 DNA: TGTGCCAGCAGTTTTGTGGGGGCCAATCAGCCCCAGCATTTT

CDR3 length: 18
V gene: TRBV7-9
J gene: TRBJ1-1
D gene: .
clone size: .
CDR3 protein: CASSFNNRDTKWNTEAFF
CDR3 DNA: TGTGCCAGCAGCTTTAATAATCGGGACACAAAATGGAACACTGAAGCTTTCTTT

CDR3 length: 14
V gene: TRBV10-2
J gene: TRBJ1-2
D gene: .
clone size: .
CDR3 protein: CASSEVPGRDGYTF
CDR3 DNA: TGCGCCAGCAGTGAGGTACCGGGAAGGGATGGCTACACCTTC

CDR3 length: 13
V gene: TRBV7-9
J gene: TRBJ2-3
D gene: .
clone size: .
CDR3 protein: CASTQLVSDTQYF
CDR3 DNA: TGTGCCAGCACCCAACTCGTATCCGATACGCAGTATTTT

CDR3 length: 16
V gene: TRBV7-3
J gene: TRBJ2-2
D gene: TRBD2
clone size: .
CDR3 protein: CASSLLAGGGTGELFF
CDR3 DNA: TGTGCCAGCAGCCTCCTAGCGGGGGGTGGTACCGGGGAGCTGTTTTTT

CDR3 length: 14
V gene: TRBV6-2/TRBV6-3
J gene: TRBJ2-7
D gene: TRBD1
clone size: .
CDR3 protein: CASSSDRVSYEQYF
CDR3 DNA: TGTGCCAGCAGTTCTGACAGGGTCTCCTACGAGCAGTACTTC

CDR3 length: 16
V gene: TRBV5-1
J gene: TRBJ1-1
D gene: .
clone size: .
CDR3 protein: CASSEGPGAPNTEAFF
CDR3 DNA: TGCGCCAGCAGCGAAGGTCCGGGGGCCCCGAACACTGAAGCTTTCTTT

CDR3 length: 13
V gene: TRBV18
J gene: TRBJ2-7
D gene: .
clone size: .
CDR3 protein: CASSPADIYEQYF
CDR3 DNA: TGTGCCAGCTCACCAGCGGATATCTACGAGCAGTACTTC

CDR3 length: 14
V gene: TRBV2
J gene: TRBJ1-5
D gene: .
clone size: few
CDR3 protein: CASSSEEGNQPQHF
CDR3 DNA: TGTGCCAGCAGCAGTGAGGAGGGTAATCAGCCCCAGCATTTT

CDR3 length: 14
V gene: TRBV2
J gene: TRBJ1-1
D gene: .
clone size: .
CDR3 protein: CASRSQGGGTEAFF
CDR3 DNA: TGTGCCAGCAGGTCCCAGGGAGGGGGCACTGAAGCTTTCTTT

CDR3 length: 14
V gene: TRBV6-6
J gene: TRBJ2-7
D gene: TRBD1
clone size: .
CDR3 protein: CASSRGQGHYEQYF
CDR3 DNA: TGTGCCAGCAGCCGCGGACAGGGGCACTACGAGCAGTACTTC